The 8 T cell receptor beta chains reported below all come from one sample, sequenced in a study of neoadjuvant anti-PD-1 for oral cavity cancer. Produced via immunoSEQ multiplex PCR; TCRdb's table is partial and in-frame only. The data contain 72,000 or so clones, around four fifths of them singletons. Here the sequenced sample was PBMCs, taken before nivolumab (anti-PD-1) treatment. Receptors were obtained from a person aged 35-79 years with oral cavity squamous cell carcinoma.

The V gene is TRBV27, the J gene TRBJ1-5; 7 nucleotides match TRBD1. The CDR3 has 16 residues. J lost 6 bases, V lost 3 bases, and 11 bases had no gene match. Germline values: CDR1 MNHEY, CDR2 SMNVEV (reference sequence). The CDR3 reads CASSLLGGGFGQPQHF. CDR3 nucleotides: TGTGCCAGCAGTTTGTTAGGGGGCGGCTTCGGTCAGCCCCAGCATTTT.

This chain uses TRBV10-2 with TRBJ1-2; 9 bases map to TRBD1. V lost 0 bases to trimming and J lost 3 bases; unmatched junction nucleotides: 2. The CDR3 extends over 15 amino acids. Per germline, CDR1 WSHSY and CDR2 SAAADI. CDR3 sequence (DNA): TGCGCCAGCAGTGAGTCGGACAGGGGATACTATGGCTACACCTTC. The encoded protein is CASSESDRGYYGYTF.

The rearrangement uses TRBV2 and TRBJ1-1; D is perhaps TRBD1 (5 bases). The ends were cut back, 5 bases at V and 5 bases at J, with 15 bases in the middle. The germline V gene has CDR1 SNHLY and CDR2 FYNNEI. The CDR3 has 14 residues. The CDR3 DNA follows: TGTGCCAGCAGTCGCACGGGGCGGTGGACTGAAGCTTTCTTT. Amino acid sequence: CASSRTGRWTEAFF.

The chain recombines TRBV5-1 with TRBJ2-1; 7 nucleotides match TRBD2. Germline lookup yields CDR1 SGHRS and CDR2 YFSETQ. This CDR3 has 13 amino acids. V was clipped by 4 bases and J by 9 bases; unmatched bases: 7. CDR3 coding DNA: TGCGCCAGCAGCACCGACCCGGGAGGTGAGCAGTTCTTC. Protein: CASSTDPGGEQFF.

The chain couples TRBV9 to TRBJ2-5, with a possible D match to TRBD1 (5 bases). This CDR3 contains 13 residues. Deletions cut 0 bases from V and 5 bases from J, with 8 bases between. Germline V gives CDR1 SGDLS, CDR2 YYNGEE. The CDR3 DNA is TGTGCCAGCAGCGTAGGGACAATGGAGACCCAGTACTTC. Protein product: CASSVGTMETQYF.

This clone occurred once. This chain uses TRBV27 with TRBJ1-2, with 7 bases fitting TRBD1. This CDR3 has 13 amino acids. V dropped 6 bases and J dropped 12; count of bases not matched to a gene: 13. Germline loops: CDR1 MNHEY, CDR2 SMNVEV (reference sequence). CDR3 residues: CASSRGQGGSDTF. In DNA form, the CDR3 reads TGTGCCAGCAGCCGAGGTCAGGGGGGCTCGGACACCTTC.

Only one count was recorded for this clone. The chain employs TRBV5-1 and TRBJ1-3; D remains ambiguous. The CDR3 is made up of 13 amino acids. Germline V gives CDR1 SGHRS, CDR2 YFSETQ. With 2 bases removed from V and 2 bases from J, the gap between germline ends came to 5 bases. The CDR3, as DNA: TGCGCCAGCAGCTTATACACTGGAAACACCATATATTTT. Protein: CASSLYTGNTIYF.

The genes are TRBV27 and TRBJ1-4, with a tentative D call TRBD1 (5 bases). Germline CDR1 MNHEY, CDR2 SMNVEV (reference sequence). The CDR3 contains 12 residues. The ends were cut back, 3 bases at V and 12 bases at J, with 11 bases in the middle. This CDR3 is CASSFGGGQLFF. The CDR3 coding sequence is TGTGCCAGCAGTTTTGGGGGGGGACAACTGTTTTTT. Using reference TRBV27 and TRBJ1-4 for the parts outside the CDR3, the full variable domain is EAQVTQNPRYLITVTGKKLTVTCSQNMNHEYMSWYRQDPGLGLRQIYYSMNVEVTDKGDVPEGYKVSRKEKRNFPLILESPSPNQTSLYFCASSFGGGQLFFGSGTQLSVL.